A single sample is the source of the 11 T cell receptor beta chains below, sequenced in a study of OX40 agonist ivuxolimab in advanced cancers. The table came from immunoSEQ multiplex PCR; TCRdb's copy has only in-frame clones and leaves some out. The repertoire holds roughly 86,000 clones, roughly 92% seen once, with 2.5% to 3.5% in the top ten. Material: CD4+ or CD8+ T cells sorted from blood, obtained in a trial of the OX40 agonist ivuxolimab. The receptors here all came from an adult with an advanced solid tumor such as melanoma, head and neck, liver or kidney cancer.

The rearrangement uses TRBV5-4 and TRBJ2-6, with D perhaps TRBD2 (5 bases). This CDR3 spans 16 amino acids. The V gene lost 2 bases and the J gene lost 4 bases, with 13 bases spanning the gap. Germline V gene lookup returns CDR1 SGHNT and CDR2 YYREEE (reference sequence). CDR3 region: CASSFGLAAGANVLTF. In DNA, the CDR3 is TGTGCCAGCAGCTTCGGGCTAGCAGCCGGGGCCAACGTCCTGACTTTC.

J is TRBJ1-6 and V is TRBV30, with D unresolved. Germline CDR1 and CDR2: GTSNPN and SVGIG (reference sequence). The CDR3 has 14 amino acids. Trimming removed 3 bases at V and 9 bases at J, with 15 bases between. The CDR3: CAWRENGISSPLHF. The CDR3 DNA follows: TGTGCCTGGAGAGAAAACGGGATTAGTTCACCCCTCCACTTT.

The chain uses TRBV14 and TRBJ2-3; TRBD1 might be the D (5 bases). This CDR3 contains 13 residues. The germline gives CDR1 SGHDN, CDR2 FVKESK. Trimming left V 1 base short and J 9 bases short, with 11 bases between. The CDR3 DNA follows: TGTGCCAGCAGCCAAGCATTACAGGTGACGCAGTATTTT. Amino acid sequence: CASSQALQVTQYF.

This clone was detected once. This chain links TRBV11-3 with TRBJ2-1; TRBD2 might be the D (6 bases). The germline V gene encodes CDR1 SGHNT and CDR2 YENEEA. The CDR3 loop spans 15 amino acids. The V end was cut by 1 base, the J end by 5 bases, with 12 bases between. The CDR3 protein is CASSLGGERDNEQFF. The CDR3, as DNA: TGTGCCAGCAGCTTAGGGGGGGAGAGGGACAATGAGCAGTTCTTC.

V is TRBV9 and J is TRBJ1-2; the D is unclear. Germline V gene sequence: CDR1 SGDLS, CDR2 YYNGEE. The V end was cut by 4 bases, the J end by 12 bases, with 25 bases between. CDR3 length: 15 residues. CDR3 nucleotides: TGTGCCAGCAGCTCCACCCCCACCCCGTTAAGCGACCACACCTTC. Translation gives CASSSTPTPLSDHTF.

The chain is built from TRBV11-2 and TRBJ2-1, with TRBD2 matching 12 bases. There are 15 residues in the CDR3. Germline V gene lookup returns CDR1 SGHAT and CDR2 FQNNGV. Trimming cost V 4 bases and J 8 bases; bases outside gene matches: 6. The CDR3 protein is CASSSLAGGPHEQFF. CDR3 DNA sequence: TGTGCCAGCAGCTCCCTAGCGGGGGGGCCCCATGAGCAGTTCTTC. Supplemented by reference TRBV11-2 and TRBJ2-1, the full variable domain reads EAGVAQSPRYKIIEKRQSVAFWCNPISGHATLYWYQQILGQGPKLLIQFQNNGVVDDSQLPKDRFSAERLKGVDSTLKIQPAKLEDSAVYLCASSSLAGGPHEQFFGPGTRLTVL.

The table lists this clone with a count of one. In DNA form, the CDR3 reads TGTGCCAGCGGGTATCTTCCGCGTACTGAAGCTTTCTTT. Its translation is CASGYLPRTEAFF. The chain has TRBV28 and TRBJ1-1, with D uncertain. Germline-derived CDR1 and CDR2 are MDHEN and SYDVKM. Trimming removed 8 bases at V and 5 bases at J, with 15 bases between. The CDR3 spans 13 residues. The complete variable domain, with remaining parts taken from reference TRBV28 and TRBJ1-1, reads DVKVTQSSRYLVKRTGEKVFLECVQDMDHENMFWYRQDPGLGLRLIYFSYDVKMKEKGDIPEGYSVSREKKERFSLILESASTNQTSMYLCASGYLPRTEAFFGQGTRLTVV.

The rearrangement uses TRBV23-1 and TRBJ1-4; 10 bases match TRBD1. TRBV23-1 is annotated as an ORF whose role is uncertain. J was trimmed by 6 bases and V by 11 bases; bases with no gene match: 6. This CDR3 has 13 amino acids. CDR3 sequence (DNA): TGCGCCGGGCCCGGGACAGGGGATGAAAAACTGTTTTTT. It codes for CAGPGTGDEKLFF.

The chain has TRBV5-6 and TRBJ2-3, with a tentative D call TRBD2 (5 bases). The V gene lost 0 bases and the J gene lost 1 base, with 12 bases spanning the gap. This CDR3 is built from 16 residues. The germline V gene has CDR1 SGHDT and CDR2 YYEEEE. CDR3: CASSLVSTGGTDTQYF. CDR3 nucleotides: TGTGCCAGCAGCTTGGTATCCACCGGGGGCACAGATACGCAGTATTTT.

The J gene is TRBJ2-5, the V gene TRBV7-2, with 8 bases that match TRBD1. Germline CDR1 reads SGHTA; CDR2 reads FQGNSA. The CDR3 sequence is 14 residues long. V shed 1 base and J 6 bases; nucleotides not matched to a gene: 4. In DNA form, the CDR3 reads TGTGCCAGCAGCTTAGATCAGGGGGCGAAGACCCAGTACTTC. Its protein is CASSLDQGAKTQYF. The variable domain in full, with the rest retrieved from reference TRBV7-2 and TRBJ2-5, is GAGVSQSPSNKVTEKGKDVELRCDPISGHTALYWYRQSLGQGLEFLIYFQGNSAPDKSGLPSDRFSAERTGGSVSTLTIQRTQQEDSAVYLCASSLDQGAKTQYFGPGTRLLVL.

This clone was found a few times. This chain connects TRBV2 to TRBJ2-2, with 7 bases fitting TRBD2. The CDR3 is made up of 15 amino acids. The germline V gene encodes CDR1 SNHLY and CDR2 FYNNEI. V lost 6 bases, J lost 2 bases, and 6 bases stayed unmatched. CDR3 bases: TGTGCCAGCAGCGCTGGCGGGGGTAACACCGGGGAGCTGTTTTTT. Amino acid sequence: CASSAGGGNTGELFF.